The next 20 T cell receptor beta chains were all read from a single sample in a study of a mutant IDH1 vaccine in newly diagnosed glioma. Produced via immunoSEQ multiplex PCR; TCRdb's table is partial and in-frame only. The data show tens of thousands of clones, about 81% seen once. Their antigens remain unidentified. Documented time point: week 47, end of study. Doses consisted of 300 ug of mutant IDH1 20-mer peptide each, paired with topical imiquimod. Sequenced material: PBMCs, taken from a glioma patient whose treatment included an IDH1 peptide vaccine. The receptor set was obtained from a man aged 40-55 years with glioma.

V usage is TRBV5-1 and J usage is TRBJ2-5; D remains unclear. Trimming shortened V by 4 bases and J by 2 bases, and 12 bases separated the two germline ends. Germline loops: CDR1 SGHRS, CDR2 YFSETQ. The CDR3 loop spans 14 amino acids. CDR3 nucleotide sequence: TGCGCCAGCAGCCCCCCGGCGGCGCAAGAGACCCAGTACTTC. As protein: CASSPPAAQETQYF.

V is TRBV11-1 and J is TRBJ2-5, with 10 bases lining up with TRBD2. The CDR3 totals 15 residues. V trimming: 5 bases; J trimming: 7 bases; junction bases outside the gene matches: 10. In germline, CDR1 is SGHAT, CDR2 FQDESV (reference sequence). CDR3 protein: CASSPSGRREGTQYF. The CDR3 nucleotides read TGTGCCAGCAGCCCTAGCGGGAGAAGAGAAGGGACCCAGTACTTC.

The rearrangement uses TRBV28 and TRBJ1-3; the D gene is possibly TRBD1 (6 bases). The CDR3 length is 14 residues. The V end was cut by 7 bases, the J end by 5 bases, with 15 bases between. CDR1 and CDR2 (germline): MDHEN, SYDVKM. CDR3 bases: TGTGCCAGCACGGAGGGGGGTAATAGAAACACCATATATTTT. This codes for CASTEGGNRNTIYF.

The rearrangement joins TRBV7-9 to TRBJ1-2; D gene unclear. CDR3 size: 14 residues. Germline CDR1 is SEHNR and CDR2 is FQNEAQ (reference sequence). The V gene lost 8 bases and the J gene lost 0 bases, with 13 bases spanning the gap. CDR3 residues: CASALTGANYGYTF. The CDR3 DNA reads as TGTGCCAGCGCTCTGACGGGAGCTAACTATGGCTACACCTTC.

This chain connects TRBV6-7 to TRBJ2-7; a weak D match, TRBD1 (6 bases). TRBV6-7 is placed among ORFs of uncertain function. V lost 3 bases, J lost 4 bases, and 16 bases lay in between. The CDR3 contains 15 residues. CDR3 protein: CASSYSSGDRYEQYV. Here the CDR3 DNA reads TGTGCCAGCAGTTATTCTTCAGGGGATCGATACGAGCAGTACGTC.

This clone was seen a few times. The V call is TRBV6-1, the J call TRBJ2-3, with D unresolved. Germline V gives CDR1 MNHNS, CDR2 SASEGT. V lost 2 bases to trimming and J lost 5 bases, with 5 bases between them. The CDR3 consists of 12 residues. The CDR3 region has the DNA TGTGCCAGCAGTGAAACGCGAGATACGCAGTATTTT. This encodes CASSETRDTQYF.

The rearrangement uses TRBV4-1 and TRBJ2-5; weak D call: TRBD2 (5 bases). Between the trimmed V and J ends, which lost 0 bases and 3 bases, there was a span of 8 bases. The CDR3 loop spans 14 amino acids. CDR1 and CDR2 (germline): MGHRA, YSYEKL. The CDR3, as DNA: TGCGCCAGCAGCCAAGATCCCGGGAAAGAGACCCAGTACTTC. Its translation: CASSQDPGKETQYF.

The genes are TRBV6-6 and TRBJ2-3; 7 bases are a match to TRBD1. Germline V gene sequence: CDR1 MNHNY, CDR2 SVGAGI (reference sequence). Trimming took 6 bases from V and 2 from J; bases not matched to a gene: 5. The CDR3 runs to 14 residues. CDR3 coding DNA: TGTGCCAGCAGGGACAGGCAACACACAGATACGCAGTATTTT. Its protein product is CASRDRQHTDTQYF.

V and J are TRBV7-2 and TRBJ1-5; D unresolved. Trimming pared 2 bases from V and 4 bases from J, leaving 9 bases between. The CDR3 covers 14 residues. Germline CDR1 SGHTA, CDR2 FQGNSA. DNA for the CDR3: TGTGCCAGCAGCTTATTTACGAAGAATCAGCCCCAGCATTTT. Translating it yields CASSLFTKNQPQHF.

This clone has a single count. The rearrangement joins TRBV4-1 to TRBJ1-4; 7 nucleotides agree with TRBD1. Per the germline V gene, CDR1 is MGHRA and CDR2 is YSYEKL. Trimming removed 4 bases from V and 6 bases from J; junction bases left unmatched: 8. The CDR3 sequence is 15 residues long. CDR3 DNA: TGCGCCAGCAGCCCCGAGGGGGCGATGTATGAAAAACTGTTTTTT. Protein: CASSPEGAMYEKLFF.

V is TRBV7-9 and J is TRBJ1-1, with D possibly TRBD1 on 6 matching bases. The CDR3 consists of 13 residues. CDR1 and CDR2 (germline): SEHNR, FQNEAQ (reference sequence). V lost 5 bases, J lost 4 bases, and 11 bases lay in between. The chain's CDR3 is CASSRDKLTEAFF. The DNA for the CDR3 is TGTGCCAGCAGCCGGGACAAGCTCACTGAAGCTTTCTTT.

The count of this clone is one. The chain employs TRBV28 and TRBJ1-2; 9 nucleotides match TRBD1. There are 14 residues in the CDR3. J gave up 3 bases and V 10 bases, and 9 bases lay outside the gene matches. Germline V lookup: CDR1 MDHEN, CDR2 SYDVKM. The CDR3 is CAIGGGQGHYGYTF. CDR3 DNA: TGTGCCATCGGTGGGGGACAGGGACACTATGGCTACACCTTC.

The chain carries TRBV27 and TRBJ2-7, with 9 bases aligning to TRBD1. The V and J ends lost 6 bases and 4 bases, in that order; junction bases with no gene match: 7. This CDR3 spans 14 amino acids. Germline V gene data show CDR1 as MNHEY and CDR2 as SMNVEV (reference sequence). CDR3 residues: CASRPGTGWYEQYF. CDR3 nucleotides: TGTGCCAGCAGGCCCGGGACAGGGTGGTACGAGCAGTACTTC.

This sequence joins TRBV30 and TRBJ2-3; TRBD1 matches at 9 bases. There are 15 residues in the CDR3. Germline lookup yields CDR1 GTSNPN and CDR2 SVGIG (reference sequence). The V gene end was trimmed by 3 bases and the J gene end by 3 bases; junction bases not matched to a gene: 7. The CDR3, as DNA: TGTGCCTGGAGCCTAGGACAGGGGAGTACAGATACGCAGTATTTT. Amino acids: CAWSLGQGSTDTQYF.

V usage is TRBV30 and J usage is TRBJ1-6; 8 nucleotides match TRBD1. The CDR3 runs 15 residues. Germline lookup yields CDR1 GTSNPN and CDR2 SVGIG (reference sequence). V was clipped by 3 bases and J by 9 bases; unmatched bases: 10. The CDR3 DNA reads as TGTGCCTGGAGCCTGGGCGGGACAGGCGGTTCACCCCTCCACTTT. Its protein is CAWSLGGTGGSPLHF.

This clone appeared a single time. The chain combines TRBV27 with TRBJ2-6, with TRBD2 matching over 9 bases. This CDR3 is built from 16 residues. The ends lost 5 bases at V and 2 bases at J; junction bases unmatched: 4. Looked up from germline, CDR1 is MNHEY and CDR2 is SMNVEV (reference sequence). CDR3 region: CASSPASGAGANVLTF. In DNA, the CDR3 is TGTGCCAGCAGTCCAGCTAGCGGGGCTGGGGCCAACGTCCTGACTTTC.

The chain joins TRBV5-6 to TRBJ1-4, with D possibly TRBD1 on 6 matching bases. V was trimmed by 2 bases and J by 8 bases, leaving 13 bases between them. The CDR3 extends over 14 amino acids. Per germline, CDR1 SGHDT and CDR2 YYEEEE. The CDR3 reads CASSFWDTREKLFF. DNA of the CDR3: TGTGCCAGCAGCTTCTGGGACACTCGCGAAAAACTGTTTTTT.

Written as DNA, the CDR3 is TGTGCCAGCAGTTTATCGGCCCCTAGCTCCTACAATGAGCAGTTCTTC. Encoded protein: CASSLSAPSSYNEQFF. V is TRBV27 and J is TRBJ2-1; D not resolved. CDR3 size: 16 residues. V was cut by 0 bases and J by 0 bases, with 9 bases left in between. CDR1 is MNHEY and CDR2 is SMNVEV in the germline V gene (reference sequence).

The gene calls are TRBV7-9 and TRBJ2-2; no reliable D call. This CDR3 spans 16 amino acids. V lost 5 bases to trimming and J lost 1 base, with 14 bases between them. Germline V lookup: CDR1 SEHNR, CDR2 FQNEAQ (reference sequence). CDR3 nucleotide sequence: TGTGCCAGCAGCCTAAGAGCAGTAGAGAACACCGGGGAGCTGTTTTTT. Amino acids: CASSLRAVENTGELFF.

This chain links TRBV13 with TRBJ1-2; weak D call: TRBD1 (5 bases). Trimming shortened V by 0 bases and J by 5 bases, and 19 bases separated the two germline ends. CDR1 is PRHDT and CDR2 is FYEKMQ in the germline V gene (reference sequence). The CDR3 extends over 17 amino acids. The CDR3 loop is CASSLGSGGDSRYGYTF. Here the CDR3 DNA reads TGTGCCAGCAGCTTAGGGAGTGGAGGGGATTCCCGGTATGGCTACACCTTC.